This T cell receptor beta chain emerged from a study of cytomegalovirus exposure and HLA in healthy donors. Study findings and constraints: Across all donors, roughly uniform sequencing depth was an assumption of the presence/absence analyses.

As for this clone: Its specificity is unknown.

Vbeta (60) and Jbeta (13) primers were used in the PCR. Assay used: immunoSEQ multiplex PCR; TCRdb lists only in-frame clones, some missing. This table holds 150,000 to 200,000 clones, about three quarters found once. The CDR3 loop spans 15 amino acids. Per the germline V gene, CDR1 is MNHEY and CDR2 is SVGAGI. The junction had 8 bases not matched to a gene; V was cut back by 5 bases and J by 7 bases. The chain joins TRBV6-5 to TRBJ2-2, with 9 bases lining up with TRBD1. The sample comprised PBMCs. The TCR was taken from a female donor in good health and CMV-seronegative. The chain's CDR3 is CASSITGGQVGELFF. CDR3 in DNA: TGTGCCAGCAGTATAACAGGGGGCCAGGTCGGGGAGCTGTTTTTT.